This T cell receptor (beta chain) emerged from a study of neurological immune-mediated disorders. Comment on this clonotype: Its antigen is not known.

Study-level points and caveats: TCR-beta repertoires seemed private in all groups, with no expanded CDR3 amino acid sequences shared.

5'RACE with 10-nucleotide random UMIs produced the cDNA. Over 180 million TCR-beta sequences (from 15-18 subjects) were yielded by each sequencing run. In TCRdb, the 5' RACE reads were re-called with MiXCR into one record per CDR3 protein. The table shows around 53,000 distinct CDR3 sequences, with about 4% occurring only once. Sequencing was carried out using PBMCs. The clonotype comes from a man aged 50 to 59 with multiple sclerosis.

The CDR3 nucleotides read TGCAGTGCTGGGGATGGGGGGGGGCTGAATGAGCAGTTCTTC. Encoded protein: CSAGDGGGLNEQFF. This sequence joins TRBV20-1 and TRBJ2-1; TRBD2 is a possible D gene (7 bases). V lost 5 bases, J lost 7 bases, and 18 bases lay in between. Germline V gene lookup returns CDR1 DFQATT and CDR2 SNEGSKA (reference sequence). The CDR3 spans 14 residues.